The 6 T cell receptor beta chains listed next were all sequenced from one sample in a study of early T cells in non-severe SARS-CoV-2 infection. A single record per CDR3 protein comes from TCRdb applying MiXCR to the 5' RACE reads. The table records about 77,000 distinct CDR3 sequences, more than 9% of them present only once. Sample: whole blood. The origin of the receptors is an adult who was a healthcare worker with PCR-confirmed SARS-CoV-2 infection or an uninfected control (not recorded which).

This clonotype was seen a handful of times. The rearrangement uses TRBV5-1 and TRBJ1-6, with a weak D call TRBD1 (6 bases). V gave up 3 bases and J gave up 9 bases, with 16 bases separating them. The CDR3 is 15 residues long. From germline, CDR1 is SGHRS and CDR2 YFSETQ. The CDR3 DNA reads TGCGCCAGCAGCTGGACAGAGGGGAGGAGTTCACCCCTCCACTTT. Its protein product is CASSWTEGRSSPLHF. Drawing the rest from reference TRBV5-1 and TRBJ1-6, the complete variable domain is KAGVTQTPRYLIKTRGQQVTLSCSPISGHRSVSWYQQTPGQGLQFLFEYFSETQRNKGNFPGRFSGRQFSNSRSEMNVSTLELGDSALYLCASSWTEGRSSPLHFGNGTRLTVT.

This clonotype was detected only a few times. The chain couples TRBV7-7 to TRBJ2-1, with TRBD1 identical over 11 bases. CDR1 SSHAT and CDR2 FNYEAQ come from the germline V gene (reference sequence). Losses at the gene ends were 5 bases for V and 3 bases for J; bases not matched to a gene: 3. The CDR3 has 15 residues. CDR3 sequence reads: CASSLGQGGYNEQFF. In nucleotides, the CDR3 is TGTGCCAGCAGCCTGGGACAGGGGGGCTACAATGAGCAGTTCTTC.

This clonotype has ten or more counts. The rearrangement uses TRBV20-1 and TRBJ2-1, with 13 positions matching TRBD2. The germline V gene encodes CDR1 DFQATT and CDR2 SNEGSKA (reference sequence). There are 16 residues in the CDR3. The J segment lost 3 bases and the V segment lost 0 bases, leaving 2 bases of the junction unmatched. This CDR3 is CSARETSGRSYNEQFF. The CDR3 coding sequence is TGCAGTGCTAGAGAGACTAGCGGGAGGAGCTACAATGAGCAGTTCTTC.

This clonotype has ten or more counts. V gene TRBV18 combines with J gene TRBJ2-5; D gene ambiguous. CDR1 and CDR2 (germline): KGHSH, LQKENI. Trimming took off 3 bases at V and 3 bases at J, with 8 bases between the two ends. The CDR3 loop spans 13 amino acids. CDR3 residues: CASSPSAKETQYF. Here the CDR3 DNA reads TGTGCCAGCTCACCGTCAGCCAAAGAGACCCAGTACTTC.

This clonotype came up a few times. The chain uses TRBV30 and TRBJ1-5; D not resolved. The V end lost 0 bases, the J end lost 6 bases, and 9 bases lay between the germline ends. The CDR3 length is 13 residues. CDR1 is GTSNPN and CDR2 is SVGIG in the germline V gene (reference sequence). CDR3: CAWSVDGLQPQHF. CDR3 nucleotides: TGTGCCTGGAGTGTAGACGGACTTCAGCCCCAGCATTTT.

Concerning this clonotype: A junction boundary mismatches the germline segment, possibly from a read error. This sequence joins TRBV7-8 and TRBJ1-1; maybe TRBD1 (5 bases). This CDR3 region has 13 residues. Per germline, CDR1 SGHVS and CDR2 FQNEAQ. As DNA, the CDR3 is TGTGCCAGCAGCTACAAGGGGAACACTGAAACTTTCTTT. Amino acid sequence: CASSYKGNTETFF.